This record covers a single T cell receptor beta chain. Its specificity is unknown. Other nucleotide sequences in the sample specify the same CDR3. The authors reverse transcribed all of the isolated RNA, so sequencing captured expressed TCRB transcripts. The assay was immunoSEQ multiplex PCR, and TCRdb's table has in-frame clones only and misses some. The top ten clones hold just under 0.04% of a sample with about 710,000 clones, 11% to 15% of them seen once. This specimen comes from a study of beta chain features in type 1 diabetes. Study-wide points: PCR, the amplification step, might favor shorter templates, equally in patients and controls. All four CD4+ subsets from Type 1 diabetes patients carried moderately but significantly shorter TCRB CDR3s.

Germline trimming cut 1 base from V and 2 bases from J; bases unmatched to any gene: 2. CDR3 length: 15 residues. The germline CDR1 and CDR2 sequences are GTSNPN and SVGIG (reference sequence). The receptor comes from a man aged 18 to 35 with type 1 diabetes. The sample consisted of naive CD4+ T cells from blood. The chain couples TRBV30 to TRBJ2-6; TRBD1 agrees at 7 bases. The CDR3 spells CAWSGQGAGANVLTF. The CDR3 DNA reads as TGTGCCTGGAGTGGGCAGGGGGCTGGGGCCAACGTCCTGACTTTC.